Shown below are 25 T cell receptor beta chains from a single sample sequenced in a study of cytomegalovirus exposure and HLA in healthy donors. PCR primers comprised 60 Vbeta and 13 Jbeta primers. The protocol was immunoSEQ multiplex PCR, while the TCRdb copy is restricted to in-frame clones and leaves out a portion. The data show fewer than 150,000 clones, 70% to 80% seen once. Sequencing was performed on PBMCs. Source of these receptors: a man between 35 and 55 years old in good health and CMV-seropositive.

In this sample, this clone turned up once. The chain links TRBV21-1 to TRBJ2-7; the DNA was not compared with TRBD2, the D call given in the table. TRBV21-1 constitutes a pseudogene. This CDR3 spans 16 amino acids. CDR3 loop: CASSNKTPGTVGEQYF. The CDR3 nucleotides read TGTGCCAGCAGCAACAAGACTCCGGGAACAGTTGGGGAGCAGTACTTC.

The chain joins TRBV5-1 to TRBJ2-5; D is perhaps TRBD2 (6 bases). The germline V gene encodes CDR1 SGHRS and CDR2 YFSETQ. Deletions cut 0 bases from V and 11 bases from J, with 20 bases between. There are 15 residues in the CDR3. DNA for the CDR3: TGCGCCAGCAGCTTGGTCGGGACTCCCGCTGGGGAGCAGTACTTC. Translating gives CASSLVGTPAGEQYF.

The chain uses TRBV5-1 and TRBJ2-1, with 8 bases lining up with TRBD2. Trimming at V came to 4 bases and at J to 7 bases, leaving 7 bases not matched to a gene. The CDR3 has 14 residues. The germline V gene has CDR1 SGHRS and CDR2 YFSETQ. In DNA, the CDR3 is TGCGCCAGCAGCCCCGGGACTAGTAATAATGAGCAGTTCTTC. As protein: CASSPGTSNNEQFF. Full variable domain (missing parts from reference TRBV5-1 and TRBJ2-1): KAGVTQTPRYLIKTRGQQVTLSCSPISGHRSVSWYQQTPGQGLQFLFEYFSETQRNKGNFPGRFSGRQFSNSRSEMNVSTLELGDSALYLCASSPGTSNNEQFFGPGTRLTVL.

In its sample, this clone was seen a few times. CDR3 coding DNA: TGTGCCAGCAGTCCCGAAGTGGGGGCCCCCGGACAGTACTTC. Encoded protein: CASSPEVGAPGQYF. The chain couples TRBV27 to TRBJ2-7; possible D gene TRBD1, 6 bases. The V gene lost 5 bases and the J gene lost 10 bases, with 21 bases spanning the gap. Germline V CDR1 and CDR2: MNHEY, SMNVEV (reference sequence). The CDR3 consists of 14 residues.

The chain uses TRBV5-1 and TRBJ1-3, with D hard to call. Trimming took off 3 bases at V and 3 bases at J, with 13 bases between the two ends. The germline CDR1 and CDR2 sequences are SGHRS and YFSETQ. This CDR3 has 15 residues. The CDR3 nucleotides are TGCGCCAGCAGCTCCTTCGGGAACGGTGGAAACACCATATATTTT. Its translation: CASSSFGNGGNTIYF.

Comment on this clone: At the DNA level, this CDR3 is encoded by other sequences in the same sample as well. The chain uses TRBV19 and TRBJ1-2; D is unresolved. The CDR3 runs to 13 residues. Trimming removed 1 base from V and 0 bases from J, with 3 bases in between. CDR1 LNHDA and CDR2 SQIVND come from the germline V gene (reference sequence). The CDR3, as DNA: TGTGCCAGTAGTATAGGAGCTAACTATGGCTACACCTTC. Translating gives CASSIGANYGYTF.

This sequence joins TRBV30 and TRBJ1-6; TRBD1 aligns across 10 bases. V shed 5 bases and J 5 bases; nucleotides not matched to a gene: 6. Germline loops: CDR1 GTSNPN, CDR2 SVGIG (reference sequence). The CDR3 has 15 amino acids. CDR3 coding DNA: TGTGCCTGGGTACGGGACAGGGGCCATAATTCACCCCTCCACTTT. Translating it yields CAWVRDRGHNSPLHF.

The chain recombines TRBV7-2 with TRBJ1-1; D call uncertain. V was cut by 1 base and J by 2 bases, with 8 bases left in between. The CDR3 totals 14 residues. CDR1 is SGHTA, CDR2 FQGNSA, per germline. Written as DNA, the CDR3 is TGTGCCAGCAGCTTAGTCCCAGGAAACACTGAAGCTTTCTTT. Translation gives CASSLVPGNTEAFF.

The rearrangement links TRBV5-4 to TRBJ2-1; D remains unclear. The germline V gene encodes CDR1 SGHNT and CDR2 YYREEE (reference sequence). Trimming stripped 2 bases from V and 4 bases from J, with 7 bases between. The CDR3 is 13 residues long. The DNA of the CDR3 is TGTGCCAGCAGCTTTGGCAGTTACAATGAGCAGTTCTTC. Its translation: CASSFGSYNEQFF.

This CDR3 is CASSLAPGHKVYGYTF. The CDR3 bases are TGCGCCAGCAGCTTGGCCCCGGGACATAAGGTCTATGGCTACACCTTC. The chain uses TRBV5-1 and TRBJ1-2; TRBD1 is a possible D gene (6 bases). Between the trimmed V and J ends, which lost 0 bases and 4 bases, there was a span of 16 bases. This CDR3 is built from 16 residues. Germline V CDR1 and CDR2: SGHRS, YFSETQ.

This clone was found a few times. In DNA form, the CDR3 reads TGTGCCAGCACGCGGCAGCCTACGAACACTGAAGCTTTCTTT. This codes for CASTRQPTNTEAFF. The chain combines TRBV2 with TRBJ1-1; no reliable D call. V was pared by 7 bases and J by 1 base, with 13 bases between. CDR1 SNHLY and CDR2 FYNNEI come from the germline V gene. The CDR3 loop spans 14 amino acids.

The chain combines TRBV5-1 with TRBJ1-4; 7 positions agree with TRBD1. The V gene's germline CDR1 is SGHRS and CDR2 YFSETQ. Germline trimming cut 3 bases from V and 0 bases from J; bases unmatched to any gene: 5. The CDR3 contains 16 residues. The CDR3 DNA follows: TGCGCCAGCAGCTCGGGACAGACTGCAACTAATGAAAAACTGTTTTTT. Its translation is CASSSGQTATNEKLFF.

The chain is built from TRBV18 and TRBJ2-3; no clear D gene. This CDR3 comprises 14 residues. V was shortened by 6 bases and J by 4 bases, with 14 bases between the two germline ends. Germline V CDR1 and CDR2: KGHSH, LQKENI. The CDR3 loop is CASSPLSRADTQYF. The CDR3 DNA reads TGTGCCAGCTCCCCCTTGTCCCGTGCAGATACGCAGTATTTT.

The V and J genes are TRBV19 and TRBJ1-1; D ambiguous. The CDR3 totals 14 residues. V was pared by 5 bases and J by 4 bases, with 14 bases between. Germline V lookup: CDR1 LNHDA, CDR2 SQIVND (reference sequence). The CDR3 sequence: CASSYPGFSTEAFF. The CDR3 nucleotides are TGTGCCAGTAGTTATCCGGGGTTTAGCACTGAAGCTTTCTTT. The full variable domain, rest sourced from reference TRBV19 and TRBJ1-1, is DGGITQSPKYLFRKEGQNVTLSCEQNLNHDAMYWYRQDPGQGLRLIYYSQIVNDFQKGDIAEGYSVSREKKESFPLTVTSAQKNPTAFYLCASSYPGFSTEAFFGQGTRLTVV.

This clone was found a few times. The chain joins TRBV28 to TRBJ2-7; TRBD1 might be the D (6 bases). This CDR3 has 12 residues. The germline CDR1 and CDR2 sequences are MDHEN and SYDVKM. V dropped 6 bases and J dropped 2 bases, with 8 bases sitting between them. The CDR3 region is CASRGGAYEQYF. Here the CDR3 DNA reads TGTGCCAGCAGAGGGGGAGCCTACGAGCAGTACTTC.

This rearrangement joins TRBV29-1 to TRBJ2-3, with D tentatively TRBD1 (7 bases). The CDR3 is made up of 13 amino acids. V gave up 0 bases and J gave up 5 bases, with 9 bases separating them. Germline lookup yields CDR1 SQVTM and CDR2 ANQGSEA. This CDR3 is CSVEDQGGDTQYF. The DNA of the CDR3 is TGCAGCGTTGAAGACCAGGGGGGAGATACGCAGTATTTT.

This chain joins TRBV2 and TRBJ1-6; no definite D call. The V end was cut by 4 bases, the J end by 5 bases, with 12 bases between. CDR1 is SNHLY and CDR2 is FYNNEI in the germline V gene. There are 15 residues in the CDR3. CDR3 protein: CASSARTGDNSPLHF. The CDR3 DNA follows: TGTGCCAGCAGTGCCCGGACGGGAGATAATTCACCCCTCCACTTT.

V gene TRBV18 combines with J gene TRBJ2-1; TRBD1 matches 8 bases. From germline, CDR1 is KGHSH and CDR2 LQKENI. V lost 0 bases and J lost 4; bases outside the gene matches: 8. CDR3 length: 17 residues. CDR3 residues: CASSPPTGDGVYNEQFF. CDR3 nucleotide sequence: TGTGCCAGCTCACCACCGACAGGGGATGGAGTGTACAATGAGCAGTTCTTC.

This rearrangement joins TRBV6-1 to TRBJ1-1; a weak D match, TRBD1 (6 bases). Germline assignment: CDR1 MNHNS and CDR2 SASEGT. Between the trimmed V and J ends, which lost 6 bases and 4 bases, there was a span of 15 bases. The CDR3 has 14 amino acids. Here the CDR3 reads CASSPLQGSTEAFF. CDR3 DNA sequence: TGTGCCAGCAGCCCTTTACAGGGATCCACTGAAGCTTTCTTT.

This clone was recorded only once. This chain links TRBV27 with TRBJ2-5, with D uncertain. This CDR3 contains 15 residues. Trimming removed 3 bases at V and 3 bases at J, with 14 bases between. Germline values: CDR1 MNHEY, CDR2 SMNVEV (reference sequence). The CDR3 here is CASSLSRSSKETQYF. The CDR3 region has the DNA TGTGCCAGCAGTTTGTCTAGATCCAGCAAAGAGACCCAGTACTTC.

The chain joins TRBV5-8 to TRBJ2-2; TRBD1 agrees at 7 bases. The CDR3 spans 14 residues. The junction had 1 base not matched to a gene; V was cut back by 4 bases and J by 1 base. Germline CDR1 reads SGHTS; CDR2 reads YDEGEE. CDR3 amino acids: CASSQGVNTGELFF. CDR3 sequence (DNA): TGTGCCAGCAGCCAGGGGGTGAACACCGGGGAGCTGTTTTTT.

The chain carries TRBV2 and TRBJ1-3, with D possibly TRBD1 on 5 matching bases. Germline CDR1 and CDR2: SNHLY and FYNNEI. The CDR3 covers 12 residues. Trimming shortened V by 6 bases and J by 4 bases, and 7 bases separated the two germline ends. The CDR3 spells CASRGPGNTIYF. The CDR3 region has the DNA TGTGCCAGCAGGGGGCCCGGAAACACCATATATTTT.

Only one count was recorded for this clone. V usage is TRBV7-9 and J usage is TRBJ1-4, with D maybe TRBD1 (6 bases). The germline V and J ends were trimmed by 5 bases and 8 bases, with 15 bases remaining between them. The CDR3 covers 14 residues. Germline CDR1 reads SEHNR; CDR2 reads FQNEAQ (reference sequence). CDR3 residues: CASSRPGEWEKLFF. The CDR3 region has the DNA TGTGCCAGCAGCCGTCCAGGGGAGTGGGAAAAACTGTTTTTT.

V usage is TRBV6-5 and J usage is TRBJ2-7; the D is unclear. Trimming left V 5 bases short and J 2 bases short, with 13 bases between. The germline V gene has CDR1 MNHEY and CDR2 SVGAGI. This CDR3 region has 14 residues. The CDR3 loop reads CASSARVFPYEQYF. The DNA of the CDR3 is TGTGCCAGCAGTGCCCGGGTCTTTCCCTACGAGCAGTACTTC.

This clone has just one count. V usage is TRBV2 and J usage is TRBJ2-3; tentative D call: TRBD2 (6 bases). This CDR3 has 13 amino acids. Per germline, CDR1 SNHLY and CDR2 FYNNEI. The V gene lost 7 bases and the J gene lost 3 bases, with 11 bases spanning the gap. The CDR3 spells CASTRRETDTQYF. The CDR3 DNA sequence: TGTGCCAGCACGAGACGGGAGACAGATACGCAGTATTTT.